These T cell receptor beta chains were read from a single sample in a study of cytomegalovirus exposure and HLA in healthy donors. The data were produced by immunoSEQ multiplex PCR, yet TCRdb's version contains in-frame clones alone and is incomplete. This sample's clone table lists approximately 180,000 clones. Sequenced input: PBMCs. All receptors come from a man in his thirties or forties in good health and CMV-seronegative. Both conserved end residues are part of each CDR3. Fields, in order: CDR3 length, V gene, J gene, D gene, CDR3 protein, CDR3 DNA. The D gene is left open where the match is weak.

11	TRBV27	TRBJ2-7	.	CASSFGYEQYF	TGTGCCAGCAGTTTCGGCTACGAGCAGTACTTC
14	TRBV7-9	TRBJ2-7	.	CASSLIHASYEQYF	TGTGCCAGCAGCCTGATACATGCATCCTACGAGCAGTACTTC
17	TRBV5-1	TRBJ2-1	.	CASSLEASVNSYNEQFF	TGCGCCAGCAGCTTGGAGGCTAGCGTTAACTCCTACAATGAGCAGTTCTTC
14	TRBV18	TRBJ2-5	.	CASSPRLERETQYF	TGTGCCAGCTCACCCCGACTAGAGAGGGAGACCCAGTACTTC
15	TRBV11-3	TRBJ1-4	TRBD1	CASSSTGGIVEKLFF	TGTGCCAGCAGCTCTACAGGGGGAATAGTTGAAAAACTGTTTTTT
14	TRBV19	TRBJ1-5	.	CASSSAGGYQPQHF	TGTGCCAGTAGTTCGGCGGGAGGGTATCAGCCCCAGCATTTT
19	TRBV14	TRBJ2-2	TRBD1	CASSRNRDRGFANTGELFF	TGTGCCAGCAGCCGAAATAGGGACAGAGGCTTCGCGAACACCGGGGAGCTGTTTTTT
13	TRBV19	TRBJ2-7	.	CASSKRSSYEQYF	TGTGCCAGTAGTAAGCGGAGCTCCTACGAGCAGTACTTC
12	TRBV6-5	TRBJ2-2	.	CASSYRRGELFF	TGTGCCAGCAGTTACCGCAGGGGGGAGCTGTTTTTT
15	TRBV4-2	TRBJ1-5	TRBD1	CASSQDGQGYQPQHF	TGTGCCAGCAGCCAAGATGGACAGGGTTATCAGCCCCAGCATTTT
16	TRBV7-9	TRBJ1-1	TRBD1	CASRAQGVVANTEAFF	TGTGCCAGCAGGGCCCAGGGGGTGGTCGCTAACACTGAAGCTTTCTTT
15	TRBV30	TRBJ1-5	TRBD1	CAWSPPGTAFKPQHF	TGTGCCTGGAGCCCCCCGGGGACAGCATTCAAGCCCCAGCATTTT
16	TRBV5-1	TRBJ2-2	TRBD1	CASSPGQGEGTGELFF	TGCGCCAGCAGCCCGGGACAGGGAGAGGGGACCGGGGAGCTGTTTTTT
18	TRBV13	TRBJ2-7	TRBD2	CASSALSTSGGSSYEQYF	TGTGCCAGCAGCGCCCTATCAACTAGCGGGGGGTCTTCCTACGAGCAGTACTTC
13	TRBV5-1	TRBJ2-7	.	CASSLQGSYEQYF	TGCGCCAGCAGCTTACAGGGTTCCTACGAGCAGTACTTC
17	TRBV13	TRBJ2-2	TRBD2	CASRSTSGRGGTGELFF	TGTGCCAGCAGGTCGACTAGCGGGAGAGGGGGGACCGGGGAGCTGTTTTTT